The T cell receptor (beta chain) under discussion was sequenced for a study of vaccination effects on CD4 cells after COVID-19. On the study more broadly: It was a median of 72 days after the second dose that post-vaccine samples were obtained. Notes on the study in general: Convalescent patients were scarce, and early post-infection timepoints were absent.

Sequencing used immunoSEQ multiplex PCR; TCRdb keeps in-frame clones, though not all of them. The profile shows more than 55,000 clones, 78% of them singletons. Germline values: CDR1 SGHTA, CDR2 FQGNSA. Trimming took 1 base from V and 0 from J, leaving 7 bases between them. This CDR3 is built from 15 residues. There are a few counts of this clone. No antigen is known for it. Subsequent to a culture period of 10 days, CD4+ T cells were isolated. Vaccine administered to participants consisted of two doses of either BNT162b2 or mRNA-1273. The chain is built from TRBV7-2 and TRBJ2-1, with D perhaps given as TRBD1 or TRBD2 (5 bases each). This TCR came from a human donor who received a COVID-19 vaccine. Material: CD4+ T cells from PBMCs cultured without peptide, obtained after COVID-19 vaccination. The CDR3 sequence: CASSLERGSYNEQFF. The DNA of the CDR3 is TGTGCCAGCAGCTTAGAGAGGGGCTCCTACAATGAGCAGTTCTTC.